This T cell receptor beta chain was identified in a study of T-cell memory formation after mild COVID-19. Study-wide background: Largely, TCR clusters stayed within a single donor.

Study-wide points: Of the contracting clones, CD4+ ones lay mainly in CM and EM, and CD8+ ones in EMRA. Day 37-peaking second-wave clones had unconfirmed SARS-CoV-2 specificity.

Trimming at V came to 0 bases and at J to 3 bases, leaving 3 bases not matched to a gene. There are 15 residues in the CDR3. Germline V gives CDR1 SGHRS, CDR2 YFSETQ. Points on this clonotype: The antigen is undetermined.

It was 5'RACE with constant-segment primers that produced the TCR alpha and TCR beta cDNA libraries, which carried sample barcodes and UMIs. One entry per CDR3 protein results from TCRdb running MiXCR on the 5' RACE reads. In the table there are about 250,000 distinct CDR3 sequences, approximately 15% of which are singletons. The specimen was PBMCs or a T cell subset sorted from them (not recorded which). This sequence was found in an adult woman who had mild COVID-19 (a few samples of this study predate the infection). Cell type and time point are not known. The chain combines TRBV5-1 with TRBJ2-3; 8 positions agree with TRBD2. The CDR3 here is CASSLEGLGTDTQYF. CDR3 DNA sequence: TGCGCCAGCAGCTTGGAGGGACTAGGGACAGATACGCAGTATTTT.